The 31 T cell receptor beta chains below were found in one sample sequenced in a study of blood T cell repertoires in COVID-19. The assay was immunoSEQ multiplex PCR, and TCRdb's table has in-frame clones only and misses some. The sample records about 100,000 clones, about 90% being singletons. Sequenced material: peripheral blood. These receptors came from a man aged 30 to 45 in a cohort sampled during active COVID-19.

The chain carries TRBV2 and TRBJ1-2; 8 bases are a match to TRBD1. Trimming took 8 bases from V and 7 from J; bases not matched to a gene: 9. In germline, CDR1 is SNHLY, CDR2 FYNNEI. This CDR3 has 13 residues. In DNA form, the CDR3 reads TGTGCCAGCTCATGGACAGGACAGGGTGGCTACACCTTC. The encoded protein is CASSWTGQGGYTF.

The chain is built from TRBV2 and TRBJ2-5; a possible D gene is TRBD1 (6 bases). The CDR3 is made up of 16 amino acids. Trimming removed 6 bases from V and 5 bases from J, with 22 bases in between. The germline CDR1 and CDR2 sequences are SNHLY and FYNNEI. The CDR3 nucleotides are TGTGCCAGCAGCCCCGGGACATCGACATATACGGAGACCCAGTACTTC. Its protein is CASSPGTSTYTETQYF. Combining the CDR3 with reference TRBV2 and TRBJ2-5 gives the whole variable domain EPEVTQTPSHQVTQMGQEVILRCVPISNHLYFYWYRQILGQKVEFLVSFYNNEISEKSEIFDDQFSVERPDGSNFTLKIRSTKLEDSAMYFCASSPGTSTYTETQYFGPGTRLLVL.

This clone appeared a single time. The chain is built from TRBV5-4 and TRBJ2-7; D is undetermined. Germline CDR1 is SGHNT and CDR2 is YYREEE (reference sequence). CDR3 length: 11 residues. Trimming left V 0 bases short and J 6 bases short, with 4 bases between. CDR3 in amino acids: CASSLGLEQYF. The CDR3 DNA is TGTGCCAGCAGCTTGGGGCTCGAGCAGTACTTC.

The V and J genes are TRBV11-2 and TRBJ2-1; D is possibly TRBD2 (5 bases). Looked up from germline, CDR1 is SGHAT and CDR2 is FQNNGV. CDR3 length: 11 residues. The V gene lost 1 base and the J gene lost 15 bases, with 10 bases spanning the gap. The DNA for the CDR3 is TGTGCCAGCAGCTTAGGCCCTAGCCGGTTCTTC. Its translation is CASSLGPSRFF.

The chain has TRBV9 and TRBJ2-5, with 12 positions matching TRBD2. The CDR3 consists of 16 residues. Unmatched junction bases numbered 10, after V lost 3 bases and J lost 7 bases. Germline V gene data show CDR1 as SGDLS and CDR2 as YYNGEE. The CDR3 nucleotides are TGTGCCAGCAGCGCAAACGGACTAGCGGGGATGGGGACCCAGTACTTC. This sequence encodes CASSANGLAGMGTQYF.

The chain uses TRBV6-2 or TRBV6-3 and TRBJ2-1, with TRBD2 matching 13 bases. CDR3 length: 14 amino acids. The germline gives CDR1 MNHEY, CDR2 SVGEGT. The ends lost 6 bases at V and 6 bases at J; junction bases unmatched: 2. The CDR3 protein is CASSRTSGGNEQFF. The CDR3 nucleotides are TGTGCCAGCAGCCGGACTAGCGGGGGCAATGAGCAGTTCTTC.

This clone was seen a few times. The chain recombines TRBV10-1 with TRBJ1-5; 7 bases align to TRBD1. Trimming cost V 3 bases and J 2 bases; bases outside gene matches: 1. CDR1 and CDR2 (germline): WNHNN, SYGVQD (reference sequence). This CDR3 comprises 14 residues. The DNA of the CDR3 is TGCGCCAGCAGTGATGGACAGGGCAATCAGCCCCAGCATTTT. Translated, it gives CASSDGQGNQPQHF.

The chain links TRBV9 to TRBJ2-3; 8 nucleotides align to TRBD2. CDR1 SGDLS and CDR2 YYNGEE come from the germline V gene. The CDR3 runs to 18 residues. The ends lost 1 base at V and 3 bases at J; junction bases unmatched: 13. CDR3 sequence: CASSVTLPGTSQTDTQYF. CDR3 nucleotides: TGTGCCAGCAGCGTAACCCTCCCCGGGACTAGTCAGACAGATACGCAGTATTTT.

This chain links TRBV29-1 with TRBJ2-5; tentative D call: TRBD2 (5 bases). Germline V lookup: CDR1 SQVTM, CDR2 ANQGSEA. The V gene lost 5 bases and the J gene lost 2 bases, with 15 bases spanning the gap. This CDR3 has 14 residues. In DNA form, the CDR3 reads TGCAGCGTTAAGGAGGCACGGTTTCAAGAGACCCAGTACTTC. It codes for CSVKEARFQETQYF.

In DNA form, the CDR3 reads TGTGCCAGCAAGTCGGGGACACTCGGCGAGCAGTACTTC. Its translation: CASKSGTLGEQYF. This chain uses TRBV2 with TRBJ2-7; possibly TRBD1 for D (6 bases). The CDR3 has 13 amino acids. Trimming shortened V by 7 bases and J by 6 bases, and 16 bases separated the two germline ends. Germline assignment: CDR1 SNHLY and CDR2 FYNNEI.

The sample holds one count of this clone. The chain uses TRBV5-6 and TRBJ2-6, with TRBD1 as a possible D gene (5 bases). The ends were cut back, 4 bases at V and 0 bases at J, with 14 bases in the middle. The germline V gene has CDR1 SGHDT and CDR2 YYEEEE. The CDR3 has 17 amino acids. CDR3 bases: TGTGCCAGCAGCCGAGCCGTGGGGCCCTCTGGGGCCAACGTCCTGACTTTC. The encoded protein is CASSRAVGPSGANVLTF.

The V and J genes are TRBV27 and TRBJ2-5; 9 nucleotides match TRBD2. The CDR3 contains 19 residues. After removal of 5 bases from V and 4 bases from J, the junction contained 20 bases not matched to a gene. Germline assignment: CDR1 MNHEY and CDR2 SMNVEV (reference sequence). CDR3 nucleotides: TGTGCCAGCAGTCCCAAGGGCGGGGGGGCTTTCGTCCTGTCAGAGACCCAGTACTTC. Amino acid sequence: CASSPKGGGAFVLSETQYF.

The chain employs TRBV27 and TRBJ1-2; 7 nucleotides match TRBD1. The CDR3 length is 13 residues. The V and J ends lost 5 bases and 3 bases, in that order; junction bases with no gene match: 3. Germline loops: CDR1 MNHEY, CDR2 SMNVEV (reference sequence). The CDR3 is CASSDTGDYGYTF. CDR3 nucleotides: TGTGCCAGCAGTGACACAGGGGACTATGGCTACACCTTC.

The CDR3 here is CASSFRAPRDGYTF. In DNA form, the CDR3 reads TGTGCCAGCAGTTTTCGAGCACCTCGGGATGGCTACACCTTC. The rearrangement links TRBV27 to TRBJ1-2, with D hard to call. The germline V and J ends were trimmed by 3 bases and 6 bases, with 14 bases remaining between them. This CDR3 region has 14 residues. Germline V gives CDR1 MNHEY, CDR2 SMNVEV (reference sequence).

This chain uses TRBV6-5 with TRBJ2-7; D gene uncertain. The CDR3 sequence is 13 residues long. V was cut by 6 bases and J by 3 bases, with 12 bases left in between. Germline CDR1 MNHEY, CDR2 SVGAGI. The CDR3 sequence: CASRPRPLYEQYF. DNA for the CDR3: TGTGCCAGCAGGCCTAGACCACTCTACGAGCAGTACTTC.

CDR3 in DNA: TGTGCCAGCAGCTTAGGGTCCAGGATGGAGACCCAGTACTTC. Translated, it gives CASSLGSRMETQYF. V usage is TRBV7-2 and J usage is TRBJ2-5; D unclear. Trimming left V 1 base short and J 5 bases short, with 11 bases between. The CDR3 consists of 14 residues. Germline lookup yields CDR1 SGHTA and CDR2 FQGNSA.

This clone was recorded only once. V and J are TRBV7-9 and TRBJ2-3; D possibly corresponds to TRBD2 (6 bases). This CDR3 spans 18 amino acids. The V gene's germline CDR1 is SEHNR and CDR2 FQNEAQ (reference sequence). The V end lost 1 base, the J end lost 0 bases, and 17 bases lay between the germline ends. For the CDR3, the DNA is TGTGCCAGCAGCTTAGTGACTAGAATCCCCCCTAGCACAGATACGCAGTATTTT. This gives the protein CASSLVTRIPPSTDTQYF. The whole variable domain, remainder taken from reference TRBV7-9 and TRBJ2-3, is DTGVSQNPRHKITKRGQNVTFRCDPISEHNRLYWYRQTLGQGPEFLTYFQNEAQLEKSRLLSDRFSAERPKGSFSTLEIQRTEQGDSAMYLCASSLVTRIPPSTDTQYFGPGTRLTVL.

The chain combines TRBV5-5 with TRBJ2-2; D gene unclear. Per the germline V gene, CDR1 is SGHKS and CDR2 is YYEKEE (reference sequence). This CDR3 spans 12 amino acids. Trimming cost V 4 bases and J 5 bases, with 6 bases left between them. The CDR3 sequence: CASSLPTGELFF. CDR3 DNA: TGTGCCAGCAGCCTCCCGACCGGGGAGCTGTTTTTT.

The V call is TRBV10-1, the J call TRBJ2-7; TRBD1 matches at 7 bases. Trimming at V came to 10 bases and at J to 3 bases, leaving 6 bases not matched to a gene. Germline V gene lookup returns CDR1 WNHNN and CDR2 SYGVQD (reference sequence). The CDR3 extends over 12 amino acids. The CDR3 is CATRDRGYEQYF. The CDR3 region has the DNA TGCGCCACCAGGGACAGAGGCTACGAGCAGTACTTC.

Only one count was recorded for this clone. The V gene is TRBV6-5, the J gene TRBJ1-1; 7 bases map to TRBD1. V was clipped by 4 bases and J by 5 bases; unmatched bases: 7. Germline V gives CDR1 MNHEY, CDR2 SVGAGI. This CDR3 has 14 residues. CDR3 loop: CASSSPGGRTEAFF. The CDR3 DNA follows: TGTGCCAGCAGTTCGCCAGGGGGGCGGACTGAAGCTTTCTTT.

This clone was observed a few times. The chain joins TRBV11-2 to TRBJ1-2; a weak D match, TRBD1 (6 bases). Germline V lookup: CDR1 SGHAT, CDR2 FQNNGV. Trimming left V 4 bases short and J 6 bases short, with 6 bases between. The CDR3 runs to 11 residues. CDR3 DNA: TGTGCCAGCAGCTACAGGGATGGCTACACCTTC. This encodes CASSYRDGYTF.

The chain carries TRBV5-1 and TRBJ1-2, with D tentatively TRBD1 (5 bases). The germline V and J ends were trimmed by 0 bases and 4 bases, with 10 bases remaining between them. CDR3 length equals 14 residues. The germline gives CDR1 SGHRS, CDR2 YFSETQ. The DNA of the CDR3 is TGCGCCAGCAGCTTGGGGCAGGGTGGCTATGGCTACACCTTC. Protein: CASSLGQGGYGYTF.

V usage is TRBV28 and J usage is TRBJ1-5; a weak D match, TRBD1 (6 bases). V was pared by 10 bases and J by 7 bases, with 17 bases between. CDR3 length: 13 residues. Germline V gives CDR1 MDHEN, CDR2 SYDVKM. CDR3 sequence reads: CATTRGAGQPQHF. The CDR3 bases are TGTGCCACCACCCGGGGGGCGGGACAGCCCCAGCATTTT.

The chain uses TRBV12-3 or TRBV12-4 and TRBJ1-4; 7 positions match TRBD1. Unmatched junction bases numbered 3, after V lost 6 bases and J lost 5 bases. This CDR3 is built from 13 residues. CDR3 in amino acids: CASRGTENEKLFF. CDR3 nucleotides: TGTGCCAGCAGGGGGACAGAAAATGAAAAACTGTTTTTT.

This chain connects TRBV5-4 to TRBJ2-1; TRBD2 aligns across 11 bases. The CDR3 totals 17 residues. The V gene end was trimmed by 7 bases and the J gene end by 4 bases; junction bases not matched to a gene: 13. CDR1 is SGHNT and CDR2 is YYREEE in the germline V gene (reference sequence). CDR3 residues: CASGIAGGPKSYNEQFF. CDR3 bases: TGTGCCAGCGGTATAGCGGGGGGGCCGAAGAGTTACAATGAGCAGTTCTTC.

V gene TRBV9 combines with J gene TRBJ2-3, with D possibly matching TRBD2 (6 bases). This CDR3 has 13 amino acids. V was trimmed by 4 bases and J by 6 bases, leaving 12 bases between them. Germline CDR1 and CDR2: SGDLS and YYNGEE. CDR3: CASSPPGVDTQYF. The CDR3 DNA follows: TGTGCCAGCAGCCCGCCGGGGGTTGATACGCAGTATTTT.

The chain employs TRBV9 and TRBJ2-7, with D possibly matching TRBD1 (7 bases). V gave up 4 bases and J gave up 1 base, with 15 bases separating them. The CDR3 is 15 amino acids. The germline gives CDR1 SGDLS, CDR2 YYNGEE. This CDR3 is CASSPGGTDSYEQYF. The DNA of the CDR3 is TGTGCCAGCAGCCCCGGAGGGACAGATTCCTACGAGCAGTACTTC.

The chain has TRBV5-1 and TRBJ2-1; no reliable D call. The germline V and J ends were trimmed by 7 bases and 10 bases, with 21 bases remaining between them. The CDR3 is 14 amino acids. Germline V gene sequence: CDR1 SGHRS, CDR2 YFSETQ. The CDR3 DNA is TGCGCCAGCGCCGACCTACTAATGTCAGACGAGCAGTTCTTC. It codes for CASADLLMSDEQFF.

The chain links TRBV3-1 (or the pseudogene TRBV3-2) to TRBJ2-3; D is undetermined. Germline CDR1 is LGHDT and CDR2 is YNNKEL (reference sequence). Trimming left V 1 base short and J 0 bases short, with 14 bases between. The CDR3 runs to 17 residues. The DNA of the CDR3 is TGTGCCAGCAGCCAAGCCCCTCTAGGATCTAGCACAGATACGCAGTATTTT. Its translation is CASSQAPLGSSTDTQYF.

This clone was detected once. V usage is TRBV3-1 (or the pseudogene TRBV3-2) and J usage is TRBJ2-3; 9 bases match TRBD2. There are 19 residues in the CDR3. Germline CDR1 is LGHDT and CDR2 is YNNKEL (reference sequence). Germline trimming cut 2 bases from V and 3 bases from J; bases unmatched to any gene: 15. The chain's CDR3 is CASSQIYAGRGGSTDTQYF. In DNA form, the CDR3 reads TGTGCCAGCAGCCAAATTTACGCAGGGCGGGGGGGTTCTACAGATACGCAGTATTTT.

The rearrangement links TRBV10-3 to TRBJ1-2; 8 bases fit TRBD1. Germline V CDR1 and CDR2: ENHRY, SYGVKD. There are 14 residues in the CDR3. Trimming removed 3 bases from V and 4 bases from J; junction bases left unmatched: 4. The CDR3 nucleotides are TGTGCCATCAGTGAAGGACAGGGAATCTATGGCTACACCTTC. Its protein is CAISEGQGIYGYTF.